This section outlines one T cell receptor (beta chain) sequence together with its context. Its matching antigen is unknown. Clones were sequenced by immunoSEQ multiplex PCR, and TCRdb holds only the in-frame ones, with some missing. Of roughly 54,000 clones in the sample, about four fifths were seen once. CTLA-4 blockade using ipilimumab, together with focal radiation, was received by patients with chemo-refractory metastatic non-small-cell lung cancer. This entry comes from a study of radiotherapy plus CTLA-4 blockade in lung cancer. Study at large: Across the patients, objective responses occurred in approximately 20%, and disease control in 31%. Findings of the study overall: Response was reportedly best predicted by early blood T cell clone dynamics, with interferon-beta. Blood TCR clones of tumor origin expanded after radiotherapy plus ipilimumab.

Germline values: CDR1 SGHDT, CDR2 YYEEEE. Trimming cost V 2 bases and J 6 bases, with 15 bases left between them. The CDR3 length is 15 residues. This rearrangement joins TRBV5-6 to TRBJ1-5; a weak D match, TRBD1 (6 bases). Specimen: peripheral blood, collected from a patient treated with radiotherapy plus ipilimumab. This sequence was found in a human donor with non-small cell lung cancer whose response to radiotherapy plus ipilimumab could not be evaluated. CDR3 region: CASSFGRGGLQPQHF. The DNA of the CDR3 is TGTGCCAGCAGCTTCGGACGAGGGGGTCTTCAGCCCCAGCATTTT.